The 18 T cell receptor beta chains given below trace back to one sample, sequenced in a study of cytomegalovirus exposure and HLA in healthy donors. With 60 Vbeta and 13 Jbeta primers, the PCR was carried out. TCRdb keeps only in-frame clones here, not all; method: immunoSEQ multiplex PCR. The sample consists of around 140,000 clones, around four fifths of them appearing once. Sequenced: PBMCs. Receptors were obtained from a woman aged 55-75 years in good health and CMV-seropositive.

This sequence joins TRBV12-5 and TRBJ2-3, with 9 positions matching TRBD1. Germline lookup yields CDR1 LGHNT and CDR2 FRNRAP. CDR3 length: 19 amino acids. J was trimmed by 2 bases and V by 4 bases; bases with no gene match: 16. In nucleotides, the CDR3 is TGTGCTAGTGGTTCATCCACCATAAGGGACAGGGTGGTCACAGATACGCAGTATTTT. Translation gives CASGSSTIRDRVVTDTQYF.

The rearrangement uses TRBV2 and TRBJ2-7; the match to TRBD2 covers 10 bases. Germline V gives CDR1 SNHLY, CDR2 FYNNEI. The V gene end was trimmed by 7 bases and the J gene end by 3 bases; junction bases not matched to a gene: 3. This CDR3 is 13 amino acids long. The CDR3 nucleotides read TGTGCCAGCACTAGCGGGGGCAACTACGAGCAGTACTTC. Its translation is CASTSGGNYEQYF. The full variable domain, in which reference TRBV2 and TRBJ2-7 provide the parts outside the CDR3, is EPEVTQTPSHQVTQMGQEVILRCVPISNHLYFYWYRQILGQKVEFLVSFYNNEISEKSEIFDDQFSVERPDGSNFTLKIRSTKLEDSAMYFCASTSGGNYEQYFGPGTRLTVT.

The CDR3 sequence: CAWSLGGPHEQYF. CDR3 bases: TGTGCCTGGAGTCTGGGGGGTCCCCACGAGCAGTACTTC. The gene calls are TRBV30 and TRBJ2-7; possible D gene TRBD2, 6 bases. CDR3 length equals 13 residues. Trimming pared 2 bases from V and 5 bases from J, leaving 13 bases between. Germline assignment: CDR1 GTSNPN and CDR2 SVGIG (reference sequence).

This clone came up once. The chain recombines TRBV28 with TRBJ2-1, with 8 nucleotides matching TRBD2. CDR1 MDHEN and CDR2 SYDVKM come from the germline V gene. V gave up 3 bases and J gave up 6 bases; unmatched junction bases: 4. The CDR3 consists of 14 residues. This CDR3 reads CASSFGAGVNEQFF. For the CDR3, the DNA is TGTGCCAGCAGTTTTGGAGCGGGAGTCAATGAGCAGTTCTTC.

The rearrangement links TRBV19 to TRBJ1-1; D gene uncertain. The CDR3 covers 15 residues. V dropped 10 bases and J dropped 0 bases, with 18 bases sitting between them. CDR1 and CDR2 from the germline V gene are LNHDA and SQIVND (reference sequence). CDR3 DNA: TGTGCCATCCTACGTGACCGGACTATGAACACTGAAGCTTTCTTT. This gives the protein CAILRDRTMNTEAFF.

The gene calls are TRBV28 and TRBJ1-2; no reliable D call. This CDR3 has 12 residues. V gave up 4 bases and J gave up 2 bases, with 5 bases separating them. Germline V CDR1 and CDR2: MDHEN, SYDVKM. The CDR3 is CASSYINYGYTF. For the CDR3, the DNA is TGTGCCAGCAGTTATATAAACTATGGCTACACCTTC.

The chain recombines TRBV11-3 with TRBJ2-2; D gene ambiguous. The germline V gene has CDR1 SGHNT and CDR2 YENEEA. The germline V and J ends were trimmed by 10 bases and 7 bases, with 10 bases remaining between them. The CDR3 extends over 11 amino acids. CDR3 region: CATSRIGELFF. The CDR3 bases are TGTGCCACCTCGCGGATCGGGGAGCTGTTTTTT.

The J gene is TRBJ2-2, the V gene TRBV2; maybe TRBD1 (5 bases). The CDR3 extends over 18 amino acids. Germline V gene data show CDR1 as SNHLY and CDR2 as FYNNEI. V lost 6 bases and J lost 1, with 21 bases in between. The CDR3 DNA reads TGTGCCAGCAGGGCCATTGGCAGGGAAACTATGAACACCGGGGAGCTGTTTTTT. Its translation: CASRAIGRETMNTGELFF.

J is TRBJ2-3 and V is TRBV6-6, with D possibly being TRBD1 (6 bases). The CDR3 length is 16 residues. V was shortened by 4 bases and J by 1 base, with 15 bases between the two germline ends. Germline V gene sequence: CDR1 MNHNY, CDR2 SVGAGI (reference sequence). CDR3 residues: CASSSQGLHRTDTQYF. The CDR3, as DNA: TGTGCCAGCAGTTCACAGGGATTGCATCGCACAGATACGCAGTATTTT.

V usage is TRBV30 and J usage is TRBJ1-4; the D gene is possibly TRBD1 (5 bases). Looked up from germline, CDR1 is GTSNPN and CDR2 is SVGIG (reference sequence). The germline V and J ends were trimmed by 6 bases and 7 bases, with 18 bases remaining between them. The CDR3 consists of 14 residues. The CDR3 DNA reads TGTGCCTGTTACCCCGGGGGGGTGGGTGAAAAACTGTTTTTT. Its translation is CACYPGGVGEKLFF.

The chain couples TRBV9 to TRBJ2-1, with 10 nucleotides matching TRBD2. The V segment lost 0 bases and the J segment 5 bases; nucleotides outside the gene matches: 8. The CDR3 is 17 residues long. Germline CDR1 and CDR2: SGDLS and YYNGEE. The CDR3 region is CASSVEASGSAHNEQFF. The DNA of the CDR3 is TGTGCCAGCAGCGTAGAAGCTAGCGGGAGCGCCCACAATGAGCAGTTCTTC.

The V and J genes are TRBV29-1 and TRBJ2-1, with TRBD2 matching 7 bases. CDR3 length equals 12 residues. CDR1 and CDR2 (germline): SQVTM, ANQGSEA. V shed 3 bases and J 7 bases; nucleotides not matched to a gene: 3. The CDR3 region has the DNA TGCAGCGTTGACGACGGGGGGAATGAGCAGTTCTTC. Its protein is CSVDDGGNEQFF.

This clone was seen a few times. The rearrangement joins TRBV6-5 to TRBJ1-1, with D possibly TRBD1 on 6 matching bases. The CDR3 has 12 amino acids. V lost 4 bases to trimming and J lost 4 bases, with 7 bases between them. Germline V CDR1 and CDR2: MNHEY, SVGAGI. The DNA of the CDR3 is TGTGCCAGCAGTTTCAGGGGCACTGAAGCTTTCTTT. It translates to CASSFRGTEAFF.

CDR3 amino acids: CASTGGLYSGNTIYF. CDR3 nucleotide sequence: TGTGCCAGCACTGGGGGGTTATACTCTGGAAACACCATATATTTT. V gene TRBV2 combines with J gene TRBJ1-3; D possibly corresponds to TRBD1 (5 bases). CDR1 and CDR2 from the germline V gene are SNHLY and FYNNEI. Trimming shortened V by 7 bases and J by 0 bases, and 13 bases separated the two germline ends. This CDR3 region has 15 residues. The full variable domain, with the rest looked up from reference TRBV2 and TRBJ1-3, is EPEVTQTPSHQVTQMGQEVILRCVPISNHLYFYWYRQILGQKVEFLVSFYNNEISEKSEIFDDQFSVERPDGSNFTLKIRSTKLEDSAMYFCASTGGLYSGNTIYFGEGSWLTVV.

The V and J genes are TRBV4-3 and TRBJ2-7; tentatively, D is TRBD1 (6 bases). Trimming removed 4 bases at V and 5 bases at J, with 12 bases between. CDR1 and CDR2 (germline): LGHNA, YSLEER. CDR3 length: 13 residues. The CDR3 here is CASSLGQKNEQYF. CDR3 sequence (DNA): TGCGCCAGCAGCCTAGGACAGAAAAACGAGCAGTACTTC.

This chain links TRBV7-2 with TRBJ2-1, with 7 bases fitting TRBD2. Germline trimming cut 5 bases from V and 5 bases from J; bases unmatched to any gene: 6. This CDR3 contains 14 residues. The germline CDR1 and CDR2 sequences are SGHTA and FQGNSA. The CDR3 region is CASSPRGTNNEQFF. In nucleotides, the CDR3 is TGTGCCAGCAGCCCCCGCGGGACTAACAATGAGCAGTTCTTC.

V is TRBV5-4 and J is TRBJ2-3; TRBD2 matches 14 bases. The germline CDR1 and CDR2 sequences are SGHNT and YYREEE (reference sequence). V gave up 0 bases and J gave up 8 bases; unmatched junction bases: 2. The CDR3 sequence is 15 residues long. CDR3 nucleotide sequence: TGTGCCAGCAGCTTGGGACTAGCGGGAGGGAGTACGCAGTATTTT. Translated, it gives CASSLGLAGGSTQYF.

The chain is built from TRBV5-1 and TRBJ2-7; possible D gene TRBD1, 6 bases. The V and J ends lost 0 bases and 2 bases respectively, with 15 bases between them. The CDR3 runs 16 residues. The germline V gene encodes CDR1 SGHRS and CDR2 YFSETQ. The CDR3 region has the DNA TGCGCCAGCAGCTTGGTCCTGCCAGGGGCCGCCTACGAGCAGTACTTC. It encodes CASSLVLPGAAYEQYF.